This TCR beta chain is drawn from a study of T cells after yellow fever vaccination. Overall study results and limits: Repertoires sorted by FACS could include abundant clonotypes that are contaminants from the bulk population. Peak timing came faster in the weaker secondary response, day 5 versus 15. Among primary-vaccination clones, most reappeared after the booster, at around 97% for CD4 and roughly 88% for CD8.

Researchers made TCR cDNA using 5'RACE template switching, and this step added a universal primer site and UMIs. TCRdb independently ran MiXCR on the 5' RACE reads; one entry per CDR3 protein. The sample lists 99,000 or so distinct CDR3 sequences, 5.8% occurring once. The CDR3 length is 14 residues. The V and J ends lost 0 bases and 5 bases respectively, with 11 bases between them. Germline assignment: CDR1 SGHRS and CDR2 YFSETQ. This clonotype appeared a few times. The antigen is undetermined. The rearrangement uses TRBV5-1 and TRBJ1-1; D is undetermined. The clonotype was recovered from a man aged 18 to 35 who received the YFV17D yellow fever vaccine. The sequencing used CD8+ T cells sorted from PBMCs, collected 10 days after the yellow fever booster vaccination. CDR3 sequence (DNA): TGCGCCAGCAGCTTGGAGGCGGGTTGGACTGAAGCTTTCTTT. This gives the protein CASSLEAGWTEAFF.